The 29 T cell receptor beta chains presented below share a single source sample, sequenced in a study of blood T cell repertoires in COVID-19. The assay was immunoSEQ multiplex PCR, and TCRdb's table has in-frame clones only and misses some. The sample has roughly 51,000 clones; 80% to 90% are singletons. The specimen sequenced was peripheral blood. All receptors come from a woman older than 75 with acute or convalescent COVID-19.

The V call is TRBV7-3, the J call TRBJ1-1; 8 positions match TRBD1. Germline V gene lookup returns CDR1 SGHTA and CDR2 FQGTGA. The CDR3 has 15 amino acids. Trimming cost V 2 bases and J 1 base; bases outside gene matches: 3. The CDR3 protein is CASSLLGQGNTEAFF. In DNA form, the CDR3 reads TGTGCCAGCAGCTTACTCGGACAGGGGAACACTGAAGCTTTCTTT.

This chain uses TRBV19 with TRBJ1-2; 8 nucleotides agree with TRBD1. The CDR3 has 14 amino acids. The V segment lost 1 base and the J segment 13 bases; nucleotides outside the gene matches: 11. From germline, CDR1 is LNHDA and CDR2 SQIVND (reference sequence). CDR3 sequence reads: CASSIVDRDGYFTF. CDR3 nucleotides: TGTGCCAGTAGTATAGTGGACAGGGATGGCTACTTCACCTTC.

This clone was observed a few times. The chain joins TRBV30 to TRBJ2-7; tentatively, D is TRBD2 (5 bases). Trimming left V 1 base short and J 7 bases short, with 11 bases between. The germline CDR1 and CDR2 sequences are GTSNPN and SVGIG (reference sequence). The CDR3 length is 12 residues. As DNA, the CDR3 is TGTGCCTGGAGTGCGCTACCGGGGGAGCAGTACTTC. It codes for CAWSALPGEQYF.

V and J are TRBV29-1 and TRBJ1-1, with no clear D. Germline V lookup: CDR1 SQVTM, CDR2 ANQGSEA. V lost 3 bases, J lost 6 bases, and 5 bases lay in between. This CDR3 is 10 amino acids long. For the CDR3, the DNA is TGCAGCGTTGACGACTCTGAAGCTTTCTTT. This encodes CSVDDSEAFF.

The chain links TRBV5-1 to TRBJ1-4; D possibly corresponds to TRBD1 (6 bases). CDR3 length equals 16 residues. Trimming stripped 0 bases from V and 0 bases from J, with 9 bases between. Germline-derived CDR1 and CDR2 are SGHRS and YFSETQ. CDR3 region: CASSLEGVTTNEKLFF. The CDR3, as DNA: TGCGCCAGCAGCTTGGAGGGGGTGACAACTAATGAAAAACTGTTTTTT.

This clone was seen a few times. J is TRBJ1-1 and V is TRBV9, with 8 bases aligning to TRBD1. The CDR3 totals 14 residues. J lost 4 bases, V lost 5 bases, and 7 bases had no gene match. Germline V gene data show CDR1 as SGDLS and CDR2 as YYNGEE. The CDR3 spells CASSVITGGTEAFF. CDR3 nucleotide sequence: TGTGCCAGCAGTGTAATTACAGGGGGCACTGAAGCTTTCTTT.

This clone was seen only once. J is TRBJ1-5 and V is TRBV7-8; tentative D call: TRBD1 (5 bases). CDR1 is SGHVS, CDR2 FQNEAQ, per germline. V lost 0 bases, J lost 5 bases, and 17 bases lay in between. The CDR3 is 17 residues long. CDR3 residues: CASSLANPNVGHQPQHF. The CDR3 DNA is TGTGCCAGCAGCTTAGCTAATCCGAACGTGGGGCATCAGCCCCAGCATTTT.

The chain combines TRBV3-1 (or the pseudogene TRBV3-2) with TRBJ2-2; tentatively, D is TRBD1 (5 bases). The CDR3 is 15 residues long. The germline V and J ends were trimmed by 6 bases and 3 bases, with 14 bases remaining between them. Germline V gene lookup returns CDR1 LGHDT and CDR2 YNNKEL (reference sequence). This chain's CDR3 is CASRPKGRDTGELFF. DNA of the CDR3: TGTGCCAGCAGGCCCAAAGGCAGGGACACCGGGGAGCTGTTTTTT.

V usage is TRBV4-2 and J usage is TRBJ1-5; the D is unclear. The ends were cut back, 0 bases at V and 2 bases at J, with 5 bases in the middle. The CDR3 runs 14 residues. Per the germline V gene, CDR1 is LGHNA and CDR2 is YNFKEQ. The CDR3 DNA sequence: TGTGCCAGCAGCCAAGAGTATCGCAATCAGCCCCAGCATTTT. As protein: CASSQEYRNQPQHF.

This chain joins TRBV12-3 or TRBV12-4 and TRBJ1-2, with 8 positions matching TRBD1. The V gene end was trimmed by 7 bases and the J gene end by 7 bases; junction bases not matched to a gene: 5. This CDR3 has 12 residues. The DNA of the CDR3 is TGTGCCAGCAAACCAGGGGGCGGTGGCTACACCTTC. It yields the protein CASKPGGGGYTF.

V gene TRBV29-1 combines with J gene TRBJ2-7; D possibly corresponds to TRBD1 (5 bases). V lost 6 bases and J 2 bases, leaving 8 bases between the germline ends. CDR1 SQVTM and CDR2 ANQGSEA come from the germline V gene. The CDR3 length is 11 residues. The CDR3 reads CSVTEAYEQYF. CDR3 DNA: TGCAGCGTGACAGAGGCCTACGAGCAGTACTTC.

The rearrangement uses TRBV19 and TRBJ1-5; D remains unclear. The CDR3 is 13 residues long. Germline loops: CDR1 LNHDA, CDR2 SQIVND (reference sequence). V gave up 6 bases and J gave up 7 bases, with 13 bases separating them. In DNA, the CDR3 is TGTGCCAGTAGGCTTTTTGGCACCCAGCCCCAGCATTTT. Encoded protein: CASRLFGTQPQHF.

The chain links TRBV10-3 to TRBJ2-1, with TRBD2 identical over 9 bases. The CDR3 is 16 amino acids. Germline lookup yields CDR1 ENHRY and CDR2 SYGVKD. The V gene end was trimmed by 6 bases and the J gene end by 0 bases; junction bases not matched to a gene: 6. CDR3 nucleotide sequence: TGTGCCATCAGAGCTAGCGGGGACAGCTCCTACAATGAGCAGTTCTTC. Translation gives CAIRASGDSSYNEQFF.

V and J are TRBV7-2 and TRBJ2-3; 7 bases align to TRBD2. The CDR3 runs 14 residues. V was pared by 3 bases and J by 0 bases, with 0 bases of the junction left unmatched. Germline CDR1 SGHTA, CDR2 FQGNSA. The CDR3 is CASSLTSSTDTQYF. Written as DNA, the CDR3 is TGTGCCAGCAGCTTGACTAGCAGCACAGATACGCAGTATTTT.

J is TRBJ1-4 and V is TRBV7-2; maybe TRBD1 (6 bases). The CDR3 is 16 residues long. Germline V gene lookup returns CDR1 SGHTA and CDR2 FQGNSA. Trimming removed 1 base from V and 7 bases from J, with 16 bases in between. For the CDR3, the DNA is TGTGCCAGCAGCTTAGGGATTGGGGGGGCAGGTGAAAAACTGTTTTTT. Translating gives CASSLGIGGAGEKLFF.

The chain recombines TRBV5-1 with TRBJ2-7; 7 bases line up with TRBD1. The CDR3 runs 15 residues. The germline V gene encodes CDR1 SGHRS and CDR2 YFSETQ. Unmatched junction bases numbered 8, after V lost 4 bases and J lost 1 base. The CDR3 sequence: CASSGPTGTSYEQYF. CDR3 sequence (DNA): TGCGCCAGCAGCGGCCCGACAGGGACATCCTACGAGCAGTACTTC.

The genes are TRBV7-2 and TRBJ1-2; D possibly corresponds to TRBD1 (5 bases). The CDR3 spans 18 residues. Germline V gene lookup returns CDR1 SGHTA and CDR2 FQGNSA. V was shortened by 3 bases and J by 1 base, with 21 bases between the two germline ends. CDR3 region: CASSLALWQRQNNYGYTF. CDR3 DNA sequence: TGTGCCAGCAGCTTGGCCCTGTGGCAGCGACAGAATAACTATGGCTACACCTTC.

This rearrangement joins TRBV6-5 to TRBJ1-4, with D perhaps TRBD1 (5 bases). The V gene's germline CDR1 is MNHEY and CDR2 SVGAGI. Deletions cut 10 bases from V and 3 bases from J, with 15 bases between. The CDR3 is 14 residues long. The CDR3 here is CATRTGEPNEKLFF. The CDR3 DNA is TGTGCCACCCGAACGGGGGAACCTAATGAAAAACTGTTTTTT.

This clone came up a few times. CDR3 residues: CSASRLAGQETQYF. The CDR3 bases are TGCAGTGCTAGTAGACTAGCGGGGCAAGAGACCCAGTACTTC. The rearrangement uses TRBV20-1 and TRBJ2-5, with 11 bases matching TRBD2. The CDR3 has 14 amino acids. Germline CDR1 and CDR2: DFQATT and SNEGSKA (reference sequence). J lost 2 bases, V lost 3 bases, and 2 bases had no gene match.

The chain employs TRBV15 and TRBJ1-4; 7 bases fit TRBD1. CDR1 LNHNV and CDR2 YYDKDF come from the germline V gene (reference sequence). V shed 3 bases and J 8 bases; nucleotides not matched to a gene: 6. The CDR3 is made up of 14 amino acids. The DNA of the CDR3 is TGTGCCACCAGCAGCAGTCGGGACAGCGAAAAACTGTTTTTT. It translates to CATSSSRDSEKLFF.

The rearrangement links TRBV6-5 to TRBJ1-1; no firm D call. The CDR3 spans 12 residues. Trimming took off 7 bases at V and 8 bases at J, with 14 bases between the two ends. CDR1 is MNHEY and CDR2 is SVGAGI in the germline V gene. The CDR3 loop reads CASTRFPLEAFF. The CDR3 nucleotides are TGTGCCAGCACCCGGTTTCCCCTGGAAGCTTTCTTT.

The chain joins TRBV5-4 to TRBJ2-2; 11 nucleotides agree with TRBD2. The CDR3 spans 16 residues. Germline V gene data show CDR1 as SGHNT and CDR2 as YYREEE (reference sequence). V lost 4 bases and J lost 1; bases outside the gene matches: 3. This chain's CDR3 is CASSPGTSGNTGELFF. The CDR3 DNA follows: TGTGCCAGCAGCCCGGGGACTAGCGGGAACACCGGGGAGCTGTTTTTT.

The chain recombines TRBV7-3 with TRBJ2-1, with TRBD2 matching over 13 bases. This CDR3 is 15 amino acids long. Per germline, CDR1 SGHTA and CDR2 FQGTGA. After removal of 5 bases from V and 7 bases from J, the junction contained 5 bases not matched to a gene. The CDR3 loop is CASSPMTSGGNEQFF. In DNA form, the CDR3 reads TGTGCCAGCAGCCCAATGACTAGCGGGGGGAATGAGCAGTTCTTC. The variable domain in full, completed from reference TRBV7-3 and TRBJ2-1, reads GAGVSQTPSNKVTEKGKYVELRCDPISGHTALYWYRQSLGQGPEFLIYFQGTGAADDSGLPNDRFFAVRPEGSVSTLKIQRTERGDSAVYLCASSPMTSGGNEQFFGPGTRLTVL.

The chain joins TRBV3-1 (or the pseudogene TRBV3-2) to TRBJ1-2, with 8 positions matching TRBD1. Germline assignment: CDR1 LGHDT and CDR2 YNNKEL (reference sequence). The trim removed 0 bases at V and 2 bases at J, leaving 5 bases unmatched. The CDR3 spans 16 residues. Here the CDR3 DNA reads TGTGCCAGCAGCCAAGAGCGTGCAGGGGGCAACTATGGCTACACCTTC. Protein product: CASSQERAGGNYGYTF.

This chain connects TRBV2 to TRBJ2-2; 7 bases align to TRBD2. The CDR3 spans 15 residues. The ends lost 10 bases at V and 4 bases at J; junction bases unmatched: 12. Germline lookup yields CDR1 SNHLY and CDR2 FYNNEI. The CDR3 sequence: CAIPSAGEGTGELFF. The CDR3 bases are TGTGCCATACCCTCGGCGGGGGAGGGCACCGGGGAGCTGTTTTTT.

As DNA, the CDR3 is TGCGCCAGCAGCTGGAGGGGCTTGATTATAAATGAGCAGTTCTTC. Translated, it gives CASSWRGLIINEQFF. V gene TRBV5-1 combines with J gene TRBJ2-1; weak D call: TRBD2 (6 bases). The CDR3 totals 15 residues. V dropped 3 bases and J dropped 7 bases, with 17 bases sitting between them. CDR1 and CDR2 (germline): SGHRS, YFSETQ.

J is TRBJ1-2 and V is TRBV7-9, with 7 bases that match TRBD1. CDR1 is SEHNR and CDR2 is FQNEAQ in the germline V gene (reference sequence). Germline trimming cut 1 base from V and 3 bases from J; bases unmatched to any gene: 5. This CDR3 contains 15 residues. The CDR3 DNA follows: TGTGCCAGCAGCTTAGATCTAGGGGGCGACTATGGCTACACCTTC. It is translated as CASSLDLGGDYGYTF.

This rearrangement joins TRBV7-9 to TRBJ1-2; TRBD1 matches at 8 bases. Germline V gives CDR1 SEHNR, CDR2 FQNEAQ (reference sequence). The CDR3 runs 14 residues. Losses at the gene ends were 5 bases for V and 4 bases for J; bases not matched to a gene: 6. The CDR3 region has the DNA TGTGCCAGCAGCCCCGGACAGGGACCCTATGGCTACACCTTC. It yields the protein CASSPGQGPYGYTF.

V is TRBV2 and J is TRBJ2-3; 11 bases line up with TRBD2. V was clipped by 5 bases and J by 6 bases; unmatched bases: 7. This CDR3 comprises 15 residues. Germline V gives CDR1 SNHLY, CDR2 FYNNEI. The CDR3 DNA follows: TGTGCCAGCAGTCCGCTAGCGGGGGGCCCGGATACGCAGTATTTT. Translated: CASSPLAGGPDTQYF.